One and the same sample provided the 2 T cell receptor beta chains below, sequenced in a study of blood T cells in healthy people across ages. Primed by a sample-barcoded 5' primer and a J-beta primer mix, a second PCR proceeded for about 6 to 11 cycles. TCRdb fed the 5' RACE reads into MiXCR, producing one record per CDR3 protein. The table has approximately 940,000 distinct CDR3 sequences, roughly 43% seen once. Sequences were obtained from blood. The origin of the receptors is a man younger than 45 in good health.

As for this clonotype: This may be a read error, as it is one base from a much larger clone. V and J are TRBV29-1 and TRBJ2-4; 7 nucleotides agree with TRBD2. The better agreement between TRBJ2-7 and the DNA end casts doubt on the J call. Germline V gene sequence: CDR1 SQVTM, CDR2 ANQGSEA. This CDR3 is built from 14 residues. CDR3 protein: CSVESAGGGYEQYF. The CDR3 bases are TGCAGCGTTGAAAGCGCTGGCGGGGGCTACGAGCAGTACTTC.

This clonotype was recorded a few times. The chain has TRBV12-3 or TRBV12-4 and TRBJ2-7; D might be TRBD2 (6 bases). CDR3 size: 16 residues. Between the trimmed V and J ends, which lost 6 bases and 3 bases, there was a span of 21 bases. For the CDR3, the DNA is TGTGCCAGCAGCCGCTTACTCGGGGGTCCTATCTACGAGCAGTACTTC. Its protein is CASSRLLGGPIYEQYF.